Described below is a single T cell receptor (beta chain) sequence and its context. Its antigen remains unknown. The data were obtained in a study of T cells in localized non-small cell lung cancer. Study-wide results and caveats: Uninvolved adjacent lung showed peak T cell clonality, exceeding tumor. Greater blood T cell density accompanied longer overall survival. One tumor region alone was sequenced, and heterogeneity therefore remains possible.

This table comes from immunoSEQ multiplex PCR, and its TCRdb copy is limited to in-frame clones, with some not included. The data hold 53,000 or so clones, with over 80% observed a single time. The CDR3 is made up of 14 amino acids. With 11 bases clipped from V and 5 bases from J, the junction kept 12 bases outside the gene matches. The V gene's germline CDR1 is MNHNS and CDR2 SASEGT. Material: peripheral blood mononuclear cells, obtained before any cancer treatment. V is TRBV6-1 and J is TRBJ2-5; TRBD2 matches 9 bases. The TCR sequence derives from a man aged 35 to 69 with stage III lung adenocarcinoma. The CDR3 protein is CAGRRGGFAETQYF. DNA for the CDR3: TGTGCCGGGAGGCGGGGGGGATTTGCGGAGACCCAGTACTTC.